These T cell receptor beta chains were read from a single sample in a study of neoadjuvant anti-PD-1 for oral cavity cancer. Here immunoSEQ multiplex PCR was the method, and the copy in TCRdb shows in-frame clones only, minus some. The sample shows just over 14,000 clones, about 70% of them seen only once. Sequenced material: PBMCs, taken before nivolumab (anti-PD-1) treatment. The origin of the receptors is a person aged 35 to 85 with oral cavity squamous cell carcinoma. Both conserved end residues are part of each CDR3. D genes are given only for firm matches.

>NA|13|TRBV10-1
CASSAGQQETQYF
>TRBD1|18|TRBV7-8
CASSSGRLIQGLNTEAFF
>NA|13|TRBV2
CASEADSGNTIYF
>NA|14|TRBV12-5
CASGLVESGNTIYF
>NA|16|TRBV5-6
CASSPWGGAVVAPLHF
>NA|14|TRBV5-5
CASSLRDFNQPQHF
>TRBD1|14|TRBV4-2
CASSQEQGNQPQHF
>NA|15|TRBV10-3
CAISDPRDLHYEQYF
>NA|11|TRBV20-1
CSALRQETQYF
>TRBD1|17|TRBV2
CASRVGTGSFGKNIQYF
>NA|13|TRBV25-1
CASSVPGTDEQYF
>NA|14|TRBV27
CASGARGSNSPLHF
>NA|15|TRBV7-8
CASSFRAQGVKGYTF
>NA|15|TRBV9
CASSVGLPSYNEQFF
>NA|13|TRBV9
CASSVGQATEAFF
>NA|16|TRBV2
CASSGQSPPSGNTIYF
>NA|11|TRBV2
CASRISYEQYF
>NA|19|TRBV28
CASSFGVLTGKGFGQPQHF
>NA|12|TRBV6-1
CASSGGNTEAFF
>NA|13|TRBV4-1
CASSQVGVRELFF
>NA|14|TRBV19
CASSIGAGLYGYTF
>NA|15|TRBV5-1
CASSLDILVGSPLHF
>NA|16|TRBV18
CASSPRRSLSTDTQYF
>NA|11|TRBV19
CASQTSYGYTF
>TRBD2|17|TRBV2
CASSGGLAEHMQYEQYF
>NA|12|TRBV7-8
CASSLDSWEQYF